These 27 T cell receptor beta chains were sequenced from one sample in a study of CD8+CD57+ T cells in acquired aplastic anemia. Patients included in sequencing had previously demonstrated CD8+CD57+ cell expansion by flow cytometry. The use of genomic DNA as template underpinned the TCR beta VDJ and CDR3 profiling. TCRdb re-called the reads through MiXCR, storing one row per CDR3 protein. There are roughly 250,000 distinct CDR3 sequences in the sample; approximately 80% occur only once, and about two fifths lies in the top ten. The sample comprised sorted CD4+, CD8+, or CD8+CD57+ T cells (not recorded which) from PBMCs. The source of these receptors is a human donor with aplastic anemia.

This chain joins TRBV15 and TRBJ1-5, with unresolved D. V was trimmed by 1 base and J by 3 bases, leaving 1 base between them. The CDR3 length is 12 residues. In germline, CDR1 is LNHNV, CDR2 YYDKDF (reference sequence). CDR3 sequence reads: CATSRVNQPQHF. The CDR3 DNA follows: TGTGCCACCAGCAGAGTCAATCAGCCCCAGCATTTT.

This clonotype was observed many times. The chain employs TRBV7-8 and TRBJ2-1; 7 positions match TRBD2. J lost 2 bases, V lost 6 bases, and 7 bases had no gene match. There are 15 residues in the CDR3. CDR1 and CDR2 (germline): SGHVS, FQNEAQ. The CDR3, as DNA: TGTGCCAGCAGTATAGCGGGCGGAGCCTACAATGAGCAGTTCTTC. Its protein is CASSIAGGAYNEQFF.

The CDR3 sequence is CASSDGGLGNTIYF. The DNA for the CDR3 is TGTGCCAGCAGTGATGGGGGGCTAGGAAACACCATATATTTT. The genes are TRBV2 and TRBJ1-3, with D maybe TRBD1 (6 bases). V was clipped by 3 bases and J by 4 bases, with 10 bases between them. This CDR3 region has 14 residues. Germline CDR1 and CDR2: SNHLY and FYNNEI.

The chain recombines TRBV5-6 with TRBJ1-6; D call uncertain. V was pared by 4 bases and J by 11 bases, with 16 bases between. Germline loops: CDR1 SGHDT, CDR2 YYEEEE. This CDR3 has 14 residues. The CDR3 region is CASSHGRVRAPLHF. CDR3 DNA: TGTGCCAGCAGCCACGGGCGGGTACGGGCACCCCTCCACTTT.

Details on this clonotype: The junction differs from germline at one of its ends, possibly a read error. The chain carries TRBV7-9 and TRBJ2-5; D gene ambiguous. This CDR3 spans 14 amino acids. Per germline, CDR1 SEHNR and CDR2 FQNEAQ (reference sequence). For the CDR3, the DNA is TGTGCCAGCAGCATGGGCTCCAGCCAAGAGACCCAGGACTTC. This gives the protein CASSMGSSQETQDF. The variable domain in full, with the rest retrieved from reference TRBV7-9 and TRBJ2-5, is DTGVSQNPRHKITKRGQNVTFRCDPISEHNRLYWYRQTLGQGPEFLTYFQNEAQLEKSRLLSDRFSAERPKGSFSTLEIQRTEQGDSAMYLCASSMGSSQETQDFGPGTRLLVL.

This clonotype was detected ten times or more. The limits of the CDR3 on the DNA are not certain, so only TCRdb's listed CDR3 is given. The rearrangement joins TRBV9 to TRBJ2-3. The CDR3 spans 14 amino acids, including both terminal residues. Germline values: CDR1 SGDLS, CDR2 YYNGEE. The CDR3 reads CASSVGSGTQYFYF.

The chain employs TRBV6-4 and TRBJ2-1, with TRBD1 matching over 8 bases. CDR1 and CDR2 from the germline V gene are MRHNA and SNTAGT. The CDR3 length is 17 residues. Unmatched junction bases numbered 18, after V lost 6 bases and J lost 8 bases. The CDR3 bases are TGTGCCAGCAGGACACCGGGACAGGCGAACGGTCAGGATGAGCAGTTCTTC. Translating gives CASRTPGQANGQDEQFF.

This clonotype was seen once. Because it lacks the conserved phenylalanine or tryptophan at the end, this CDR3 is likely a read error. The limits of the CDR3 on the DNA are not certain, so only TCRdb's listed CDR3 is given. CDR3 in amino acids: CASSLGTSGHNY. V and J are TRBV9 and TRBJ2-3; the table's TRBD2 call for D was not verified on the DNA. The germline V gene encodes CDR1 SGDLS and CDR2 YYNGEE. The CDR3 region is 12 residues in length, termini included.

V and J are TRBV7-8 and TRBJ1-5, with D uncertain. CDR1 SGHVS and CDR2 FQNEAQ come from the germline V gene. This CDR3 spans 15 amino acids. The germline V and J ends were trimmed by 1 base and 16 bases, with 23 bases remaining between them. CDR3 region: CASSLGVGRNTPYHF. The CDR3 DNA reads TGTGCCAGCAGCTTAGGGGTAGGGAGAAATACGCCGTATCATTTT.

The chain carries TRBV24-1 and TRBJ2-7, with TRBD2 matching 14 bases. The V gene's germline CDR1 is KGHDR and CDR2 SFDVKD. The CDR3 is 15 amino acids. The CDR3 DNA is TGTGCCAGCAGTGAGGGGACTAGCGGGGGCAATGAGCAGTACGTC. Its protein is CASSEGTSGGNEQYV.

This clonotype was seen only a few times. One end of the junction varies from germline; a read error may be responsible. The rearrangement links TRBV7-9 to TRBJ2-3; D call uncertain. Germline-derived CDR1 and CDR2 are SEHNR and FQNEAQ (reference sequence). CDR3 length: 14 amino acids. CDR3 residues: CASSLAGGYDANVF. CDR3 bases: TGTGCCAGCAGCTTAGCGGGTGGCTACGATGCCAACGTCTTT. Together with reference TRBV7-9 and TRBJ2-3, the CDR3 gives the full variable domain: DTGVSQNPRHKITKRGQNVTFRCDPISEHNRLYWYRQTLGQGPEFLTYFQNEAQLEKSRLLSDRFSAERPKGSFSTLEIQRTEQGDSAMYLCASSLAGGYDANVFGPGTRLTVL.

The chain couples TRBV15 to TRBJ2-7, with unresolved D. There are 14 residues in the CDR3. Germline values: CDR1 LNHNV, CDR2 YYDKDF (reference sequence). V was cut by 6 bases and J by 10 bases, with 22 bases left in between. CDR3 sequence: CATSYVNDNYNQYF. The CDR3 DNA is TGTGCCACCAGTTACGTCAACGATAACTACAACCAGTACTTC.

As concerns this clonotype: It is likely a read error, because the conserved phenylalanine at the end of the CDR3 is missing. The limits of the CDR3 on the DNA are not certain, so only TCRdb's listed CDR3 is given. The chain uses TRBV7-9 and TRBJ1-2. CDR1 and CDR2 from the germline V gene are SEHNR and FQNEAQ (reference sequence). Both ends counted, the CDR3 spans 13 residues. CDR3: CASSGEGEGGSTI.

The chain recombines TRBV5-4 with TRBJ2-7; TRBD1 agrees at 9 bases. This CDR3 has 13 residues. V lost 4 bases, J lost 6 bases, and 5 bases stayed unmatched. Germline V lookup: CDR1 SGHNT, CDR2 YYREEE (reference sequence). The CDR3 protein is CASSTNRGREQYF. The CDR3, as DNA: TGTGCCAGCAGCACTAACAGGGGGCGCGAGCAGTACTTC.

The gene calls are TRBV11-2 and TRBJ2-7; 7 nucleotides agree with TRBD1. In germline, CDR1 is SGHAT, CDR2 FQNNGV. Unmatched junction bases numbered 17, after V lost 5 bases and J lost 1 base. The CDR3 has 18 residues. The CDR3 spells CASSGCSDGTALSYEQYV. The CDR3 DNA reads as TGTGCCAGCAGCGGTTGTTCAGACGGGACAGCCCTTTCCTACGAGCAGTACGTC.

V and J are TRBV7-2 and TRBJ1-5, with D uncertain. The end of the DNA fits TRBJ2-3 better, so the J call may be wrong. The CDR3 covers 14 residues. Germline V gene lookup returns CDR1 SGHTA and CDR2 FQGNSA. The DNA for the CDR3 is TGTGCCAGCAGCTTATCGTGTGGCAGTCAGACGCAGTATTTT. This translates into CASSLSCGSQTQYF.

The CDR3 DNA sequence: TGTGCCAGCAGCTTAGAGGATGGTAACAATGAGCAGTTCTTC. Protein sequence: CASSLEDGNNEQFF. The chain links TRBV13 to TRBJ2-1; D is uncertain. CDR1 is PRHDT, CDR2 FYEKMQ, per germline (reference sequence). CDR3 length equals 14 residues. Trimming left V 1 base short and J 5 bases short, with 9 bases between.

The chain has TRBV19 and TRBJ2-1; no definite D call. This CDR3 spans 15 amino acids. Looked up from germline, CDR1 is LNHDA and CDR2 is SQIVND (reference sequence). The germline V and J ends were trimmed by 7 bases and 0 bases, with 13 bases remaining between them. This chain's CDR3 is CASTIDSSSYNEQFF. Written as DNA, the CDR3 is TGTGCCAGTACCATCGACTCGAGCTCCTACAATGAGCAGTTCTTC. The full variable domain, completed using reference TRBV19 and TRBJ2-1, is DGGITQSPKYLFRKEGQNVTLSCEQNLNHDAMYWYRQDPGQGLRLIYYSQIVNDFQKGDIAEGYSVSREKKESFPLTVTSAQKNPTAFYLCASTIDSSSYNEQFFGPGTRLTVL.

In this sample, this clonotype turned up a few times. The chain recombines TRBV9 with TRBJ2-6, with D unresolved. The CDR3 has 16 residues. Between the trimmed V and J ends, which lost 0 bases and 13 bases, there was a span of 20 bases. CDR1 is SGDLS, CDR2 YYNGEE, per germline. CDR3 DNA sequence: TGTGCCAGCAGCGTAGGGTCAGATACGCAGTCTTTTGTCCTGACTTTC. Translating it yields CASSVGSDTQSFVLTF.

The chain joins TRBV7-9 to TRBJ1-2; unclear D gene. Germline CDR1 is SEHNR and CDR2 is FQNEAQ (reference sequence). V dropped 2 bases and J dropped 14 bases, with 24 bases sitting between them. The CDR3 loop spans 15 amino acids. CDR3 bases: TGTGCCAGCAGCTTAACAGCCGGCGAGGACTATTGTGGAACCTTC. It specifies CASSLTAGEDYCGTF.

This clonotype was picked up one time. The gene calls are TRBV7-2 and TRBJ2-7, with D possibly TRBD2 on 6 matching bases. CDR1 SGHTA and CDR2 FQGNSA come from the germline V gene. Between the trimmed V and J ends, which lost 4 bases and 9 bases, there was a span of 25 bases. The CDR3 extends over 16 amino acids. CDR3 DNA sequence: TGTGCCAGCAGCTCCCAAGGGCGGGGCGGCACGGATACGCAGTACGTC. This translates into CASSSQGRGGTDTQYV.

V is TRBV19 and J is TRBJ2-5; D uncertain. This CDR3 has 15 amino acids. Trimming left V 9 bases short and J 9 bases short, with 26 bases between. Germline assignment: CDR1 LNHDA and CDR2 SQIVND (reference sequence). CDR3 sequence reads: CASSIANGTYNAQYF. CDR3 bases: TGTGCCAGCAGCATAGCTAACGGAACCTACAATGCCCAGTACTTC.

The chain uses TRBV19 and TRBJ1-6; 9 nucleotides align to TRBD1. CDR1 and CDR2 from the germline V gene are LNHDA and SQIVND (reference sequence). V was clipped by 5 bases and J by 6 bases; unmatched bases: 8. The CDR3 length is 16 residues. The CDR3 protein is CASSAPPGQGNSPLHF. For the CDR3, the DNA is TGTGCCAGTAGTGCACCCCCGGGACAGGGTAATTCACCCCTCCACTTT.

This clonotype was recorded only once. A much larger clone lies a single base off, so this may be a read error. This CDR3 fails to terminate in the conserved phenylalanine or tryptophan, so it likely reflects a read error. Because the CDR3's place on the DNA is in doubt, the DNA is left out and the CDR3 is given as listed by TCRdb. This chain connects TRBV7-9 to TRBJ2-3; the table's D call of TRBD2 was not tested on the DNA. Germline CDR1 and CDR2: SEHNR and FQNEAQ (reference sequence). The CDR3 totals 13 residues, both ends included. The chain's CDR3 is CASSFQRSGGNDV.

The chain couples TRBV25-1 to TRBJ1-2; D tentatively fits TRBD1 or TRBD2 (6 bases each). The DNA end lines up better with TRBJ2-5; the J call may be wrong. Germline-derived CDR1 and CDR2 are MGHDK and SYGVNS. The CDR3 has 15 amino acids. The CDR3 region has the DNA TGTGCCAGCAGCTCGGAGGGGGATTTGTCGTGCGGCCAGTACTTC. Translation gives CASSSEGDLSCGQYF.

V is TRBV25-1 and J is TRBJ2-7; a possible D gene is TRBD2 (6 bases). Germline V gene data show CDR1 as MGHDK and CDR2 as SYGVNS. The germline V and J ends were trimmed by 6 bases and 2 bases, with 14 bases remaining between them. The CDR3 loop spans 14 amino acids. The CDR3 is CASSPAGGAYEQYF. The CDR3 DNA reads TGTGCCAGCAGCCCCGCGGGCGGGGCCTACGAGCAGTACTTC.

This chain uses TRBV5-4 with TRBJ2-7; the match to TRBD1 covers 7 bases. The CDR3 loop spans 18 amino acids. The germline V gene encodes CDR1 SGHNT and CDR2 YYREEE (reference sequence). Unmatched junction bases numbered 17, after V lost 4 bases and J lost 1 base. The CDR3 here is CASSMGSNGTALSYEQYV. In DNA form, the CDR3 reads TGTGCCAGCAGCATGGGTTCAAACGGGACAGCCCTTTCCTACGAGCAGTACGTC.